This T cell receptor beta chain was retrieved from a study of beta chain features in type 1 diabetes. This CDR3 is 16 amino acids long. Germline trimming cut 5 bases from V and 9 bases from J; bases unmatched to any gene: 12. CDR1 and CDR2 (germline): MNHNY, SVGAGI (reference sequence). Every isolated RNA sample was fully reverse transcribed, so sequencing captured expressed TCRB transcripts. Sequencing used immunoSEQ multiplex PCR; TCRdb keeps in-frame clones, though not all of them. This table holds a few hundred thousand clones, approximately 16% found once. This clone was observed a few times. The specimen sequenced was naive CD4+ T cells from blood. V is TRBV6-6 and J is TRBJ2-1, with 11 positions matching TRBD2. The sequence was collected from a young woman in good health. Written as DNA, the CDR3 is TGTGCCAGCAGTCCCCCTTTAGCGGGAGGGCCCGGTGAGCAGTTCTTC. Translation gives CASSPPLAGGPGEQFF.